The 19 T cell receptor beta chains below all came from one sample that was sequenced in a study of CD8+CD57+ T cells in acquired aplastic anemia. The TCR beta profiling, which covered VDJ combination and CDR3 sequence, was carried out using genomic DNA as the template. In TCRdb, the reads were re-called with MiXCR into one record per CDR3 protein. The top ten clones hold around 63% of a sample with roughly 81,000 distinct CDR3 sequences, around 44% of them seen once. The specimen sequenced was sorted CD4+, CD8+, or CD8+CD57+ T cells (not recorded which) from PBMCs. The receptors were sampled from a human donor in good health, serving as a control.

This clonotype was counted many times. For the CDR3, the DNA is TGTGCCAGCAGCCCAAACTCAGATACGCAGTATTTT. Residues: CASSPNSDTQYF. The chain recombines TRBV13 with TRBJ2-3; D gene uncertain. From germline, CDR1 is PRHDT and CDR2 FYEKMQ (reference sequence). CDR3 size: 12 residues. V was cut by 5 bases and J by 4 bases, with 7 bases left in between.

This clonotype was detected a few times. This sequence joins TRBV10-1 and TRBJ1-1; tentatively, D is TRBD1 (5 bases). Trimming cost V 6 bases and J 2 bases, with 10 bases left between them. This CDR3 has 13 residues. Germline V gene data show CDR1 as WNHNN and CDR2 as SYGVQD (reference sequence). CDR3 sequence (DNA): TGCGCCAGCAGAAAGACAGCCAACACTGAAGCTTTCTTT. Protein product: CASRKTANTEAFF.

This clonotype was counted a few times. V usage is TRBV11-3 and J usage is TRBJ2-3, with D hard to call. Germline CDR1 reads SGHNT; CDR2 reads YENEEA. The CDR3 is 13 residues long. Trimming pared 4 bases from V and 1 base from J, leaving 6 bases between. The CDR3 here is CASSSRGTDTQYF. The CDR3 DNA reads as TGTGCCAGCAGCTCCCGCGGCACAGATACGCAGTATTTT.

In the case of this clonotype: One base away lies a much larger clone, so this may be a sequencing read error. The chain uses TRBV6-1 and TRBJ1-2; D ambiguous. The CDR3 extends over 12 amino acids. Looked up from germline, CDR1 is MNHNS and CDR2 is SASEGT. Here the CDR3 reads CACRSGLYGYTF. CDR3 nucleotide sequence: TGTGCCTGCAGGAGCGGCCTCTATGGCTACACCTTC.

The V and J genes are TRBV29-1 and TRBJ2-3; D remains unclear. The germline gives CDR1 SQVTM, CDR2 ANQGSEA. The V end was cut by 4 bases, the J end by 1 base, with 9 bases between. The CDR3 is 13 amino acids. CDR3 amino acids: CSVVLEGTDTQYF. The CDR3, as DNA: TGCAGCGTTGTCCTCGAAGGCACAGATACGCAGTATTTT.

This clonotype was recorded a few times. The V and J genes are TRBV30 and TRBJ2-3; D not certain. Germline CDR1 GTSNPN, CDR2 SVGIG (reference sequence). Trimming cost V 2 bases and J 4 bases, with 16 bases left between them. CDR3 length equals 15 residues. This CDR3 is CAWSRTSGVADTQYF. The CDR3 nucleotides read TGTGCCTGGAGTAGGACGTCGGGTGTCGCAGATACGCAGTATTTT.

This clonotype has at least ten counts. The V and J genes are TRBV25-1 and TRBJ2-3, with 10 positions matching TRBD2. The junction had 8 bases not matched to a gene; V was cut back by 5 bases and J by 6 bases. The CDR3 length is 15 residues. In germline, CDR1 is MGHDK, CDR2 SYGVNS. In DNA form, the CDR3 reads TGTGCCAGCAGTTACTCCAGCGGGGGGGCCGATACGCAGTATTTT. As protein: CASSYSSGGADTQYF.

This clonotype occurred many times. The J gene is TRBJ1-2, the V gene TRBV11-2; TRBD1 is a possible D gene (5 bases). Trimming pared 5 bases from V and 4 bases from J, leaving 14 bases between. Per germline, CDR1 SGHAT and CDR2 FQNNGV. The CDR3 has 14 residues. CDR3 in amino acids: CASSAVGDPYGYTF. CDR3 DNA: TGTGCCAGCAGCGCCGTAGGGGACCCCTATGGCTACACCTTC.

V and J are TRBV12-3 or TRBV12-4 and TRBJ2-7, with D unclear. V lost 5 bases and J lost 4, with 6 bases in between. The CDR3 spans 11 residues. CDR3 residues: CASSVAYEQYF. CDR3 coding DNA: TGTGCCAGCAGTGTTGCATACGAGCAGTACTTC.

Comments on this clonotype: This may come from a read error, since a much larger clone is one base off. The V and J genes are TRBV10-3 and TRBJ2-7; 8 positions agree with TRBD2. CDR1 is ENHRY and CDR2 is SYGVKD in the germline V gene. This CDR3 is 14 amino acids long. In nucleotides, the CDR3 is TGTGCCAGCAGTTACAGCCGGGGGGGGTACGAGCAGTACTTC. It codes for CASSYSRGGYEQYF.

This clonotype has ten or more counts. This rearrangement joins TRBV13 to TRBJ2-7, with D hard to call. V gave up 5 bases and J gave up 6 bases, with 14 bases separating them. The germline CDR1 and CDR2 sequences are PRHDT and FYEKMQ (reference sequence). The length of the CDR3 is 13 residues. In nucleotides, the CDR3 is TGTGCCAGCAGCGAGGACCCCCTCCGCGAGCAGTACTTC. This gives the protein CASSEDPLREQYF. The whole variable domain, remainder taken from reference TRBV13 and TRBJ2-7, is AAGVIQSPRHLIKEKRETATLKCYPIPRHDTVYWYQQGPGQDPQFLISFYEKMQSDKGSIPDRFSAQQFSDYHSELNMSSLELGDSALYFCASSEDPLREQYFGPGTRLTVT.

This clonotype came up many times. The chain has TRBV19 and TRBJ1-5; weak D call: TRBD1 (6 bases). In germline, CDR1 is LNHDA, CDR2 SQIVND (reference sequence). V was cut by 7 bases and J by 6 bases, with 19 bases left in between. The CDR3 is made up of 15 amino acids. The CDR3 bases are TGTGCCAGTACCGACAGGCAAAGCATTGTTCAGCCCCAGCATTTT. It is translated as CASTDRQSIVQPQHF.

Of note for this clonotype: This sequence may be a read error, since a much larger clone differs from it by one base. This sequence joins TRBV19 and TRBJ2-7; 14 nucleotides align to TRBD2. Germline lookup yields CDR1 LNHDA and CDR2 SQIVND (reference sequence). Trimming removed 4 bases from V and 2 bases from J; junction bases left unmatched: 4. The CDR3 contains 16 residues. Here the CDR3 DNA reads TGTGCCAGTAGTACCGGACTAGCGGGAGGCCCCTACGAGCAGTACTTC. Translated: CASSTGLAGGPYEQYF. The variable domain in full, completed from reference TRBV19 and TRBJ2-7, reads DGGITQSPKYLFRKEGQNVTLSCEQNLNHDAMYWYRQDPGQGLRLIYYSQIVNDFQKGDIAEGYSVSREKKESFPLTVTSAQKNPTAFYLCASSTGLAGGPYEQYFGPGTRLTVT.

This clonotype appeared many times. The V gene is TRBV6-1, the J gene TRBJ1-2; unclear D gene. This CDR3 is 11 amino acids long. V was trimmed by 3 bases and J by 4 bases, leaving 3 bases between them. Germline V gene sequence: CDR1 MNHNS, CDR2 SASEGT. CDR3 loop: CASSELYGYTF. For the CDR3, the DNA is TGTGCCAGCAGTGAGCTCTATGGCTACACCTTC.

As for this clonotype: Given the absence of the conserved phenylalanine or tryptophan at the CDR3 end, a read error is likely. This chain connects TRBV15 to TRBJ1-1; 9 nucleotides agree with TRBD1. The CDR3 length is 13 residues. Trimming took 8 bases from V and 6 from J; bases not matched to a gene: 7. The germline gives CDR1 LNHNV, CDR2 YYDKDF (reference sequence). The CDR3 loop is CATGGQGKAEAFL. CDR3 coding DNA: TGTGCCACCGGCGGACAGGGGAAGGCTGAAGCTTTCCTT.

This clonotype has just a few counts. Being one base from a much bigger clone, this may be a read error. The CDR3 is CSSSSGGTAFGYTF. CDR3 DNA sequence: TGCTCCAGCAGCTCTGGGGGGACAGCATTCGGCTACACCTTC. The V gene is TRBV5-1, the J gene TRBJ1-2; TRBD1 agrees at 7 bases. The CDR3 has 14 residues. Germline CDR1 is SGHRS and CDR2 is YFSETQ.

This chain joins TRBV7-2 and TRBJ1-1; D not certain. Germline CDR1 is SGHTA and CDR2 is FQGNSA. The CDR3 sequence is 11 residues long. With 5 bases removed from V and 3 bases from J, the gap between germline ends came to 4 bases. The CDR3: CASSPYTEAFF. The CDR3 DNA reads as TGTGCCAGCAGCCCATACACTGAAGCTTTCTTT.

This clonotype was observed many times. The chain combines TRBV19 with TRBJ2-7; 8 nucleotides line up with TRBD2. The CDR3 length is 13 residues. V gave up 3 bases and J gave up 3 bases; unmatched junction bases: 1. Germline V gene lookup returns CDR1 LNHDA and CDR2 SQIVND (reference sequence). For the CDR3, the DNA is TGTGCCAGTAGTATGGGACTAGACTACGAGCAGTACTTC. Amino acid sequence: CASSMGLDYEQYF.

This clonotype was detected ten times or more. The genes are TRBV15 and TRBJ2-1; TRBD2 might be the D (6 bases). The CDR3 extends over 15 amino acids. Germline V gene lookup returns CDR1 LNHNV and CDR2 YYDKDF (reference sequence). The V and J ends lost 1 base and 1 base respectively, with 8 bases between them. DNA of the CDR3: TGTGCCACCAGCAGAGGTGCGGGATCCTACAATGAGCAGTTCTTC. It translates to CATSRGAGSYNEQFF.